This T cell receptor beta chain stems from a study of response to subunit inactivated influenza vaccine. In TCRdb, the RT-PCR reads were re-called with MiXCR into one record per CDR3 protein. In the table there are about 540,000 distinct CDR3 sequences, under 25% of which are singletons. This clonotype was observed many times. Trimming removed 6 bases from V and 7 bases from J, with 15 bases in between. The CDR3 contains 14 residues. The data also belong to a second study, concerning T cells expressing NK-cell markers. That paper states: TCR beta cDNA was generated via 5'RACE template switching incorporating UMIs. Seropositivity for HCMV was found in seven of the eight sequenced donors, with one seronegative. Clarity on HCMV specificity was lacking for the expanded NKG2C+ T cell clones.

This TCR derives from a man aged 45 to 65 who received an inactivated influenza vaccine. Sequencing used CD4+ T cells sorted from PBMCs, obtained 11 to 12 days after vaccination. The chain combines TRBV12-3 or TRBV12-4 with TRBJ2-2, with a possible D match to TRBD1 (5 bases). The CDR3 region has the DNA TGTGCCAGCAGAGCTCCAGGGTCGGTCGGGGAGCTGTTTTTT. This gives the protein CASRAPGSVGELFF.